This T cell receptor (beta chain) was sequenced during a study of blood T cell repertoires in COVID-19. The overall study: The analysed material was cDNA or gDNA that came from T cells, B-cell-depleted T cells, or PBMCs.

As handled by the study authors: How many nucleated cells were present was estimated from reference gene primer amplification. The data were produced by immunoSEQ multiplex PCR, yet TCRdb's version contains in-frame clones alone and is incomplete. For V, J and clone size, that table is used; D and trimming come from the DNA. The sample has about 170,000 clones, under 85% seen once; the top ten hold 9.5% to 15%. V was shortened by 8 bases and J by 1 base, with 15 bases between the two germline ends. The CDR3 covers 15 residues. Looked up from germline, CDR1 is KGHDR and CDR2 is SFDVKD. The participants were between 18 and 89 years old and came from 20 to 30 US areas. Each participant's cohort was designated according to participant-reported clinical history.

The TCR comes from a man aged 50-60 years who had recovered from COVID-19. The sample comprised PBMCs or T cells enriched from blood (not recorded which). This chain uses TRBV24-1 with TRBJ2-3, with D perhaps matching TRBD2 (7 bases). CDR3 protein: CATMEPGGGTDTQYF. In DNA, the CDR3 is TGTGCCACCATGGAACCGGGGGGCGGCACAGATACGCAGTATTTT.